These 10 T cell receptor beta chains originate from one sample sequenced in a study of cytomegalovirus exposure and HLA in healthy donors. Researchers ran the PCR with 60 Vbeta and 13 Jbeta primers. TCRdb's table, derived via immunoSEQ multiplex PCR, lists solely in-frame clones and lacks some. The table shows about 130,000 clones, with under 20% occurring only once. Source material: PBMCs. The receptor source for this set is a female donor in good health and CMV-seropositive.

This clone appeared a few times. The J gene is TRBJ2-7, the V gene TRBV9, with D perhaps matching TRBD1 (6 bases). Trimming shortened V by 4 bases and J by 5 bases, and 16 bases separated the two germline ends. Germline lookup yields CDR1 SGDLS and CDR2 YYNGEE. The CDR3 length is 14 residues. The CDR3 sequence: CASSLRGLSDEQYF. DNA for the CDR3: TGTGCCAGCAGCCTCAGGGGCCTGAGTGACGAGCAGTACTTC.

CDR3 nucleotides: TGTGCCAGCAGGAAGGTCCGGGATAGCAATCAGCCCCAGCATTTT. It specifies CASRKVRDSNQPQHF. The chain recombines TRBV6-1 with TRBJ1-5; D unclear. The germline V gene has CDR1 MNHNS and CDR2 SASEGT. Between the trimmed V and J ends, which lost 6 bases and 0 bases, there was a span of 12 bases. The CDR3 spans 15 residues.

The chain employs TRBV28 and TRBJ1-2; 7 bases align to TRBD1. The CDR3 has 11 residues. Germline V CDR1 and CDR2: MDHEN, SYDVKM. The ends lost 4 bases at V and 13 bases at J; junction bases unmatched: 6. CDR3 amino acids: CASSSRQGLTF. The CDR3 DNA reads as TGTGCCAGCAGTTCCCGACAGGGACTCACCTTC.

This sequence joins TRBV5-4 and TRBJ2-5; 11 bases match TRBD2. Unmatched junction bases numbered 1, after V lost 4 bases and J lost 2 bases. The CDR3 runs 14 residues. The germline gives CDR1 SGHNT, CDR2 YYREEE (reference sequence). This chain's CDR3 is CASSRTSGQETQYF. CDR3 DNA sequence: TGTGCCAGCAGCCGGACTAGCGGGCAAGAGACCCAGTACTTC.

The chain recombines TRBV18 with TRBJ1-2; TRBD1 matches at 7 bases. Germline V gene data show CDR1 as KGHSH and CDR2 as LQKENI. This CDR3 has 14 residues. The V and J ends lost 2 bases and 8 bases, in that order; junction bases with no gene match: 8. CDR3 in amino acids: CASSPLEGAGGYTF. Here the CDR3 DNA reads TGTGCCAGCTCACCATTGGAGGGGGCAGGGGGCTACACCTTC.

As to this clone: The CDR3 end shows no conserved phenylalanine or tryptophan, and so a read error is likely. It is unclear where the CDR3 begins or ends on the DNA, so no DNA is shown, and the CDR3 is as TCRdb lists it. CDR3 in amino acids: CAWGDRSKMFL. The chain employs TRBV30 and TRBJ1-4; the DNA was not used to check the table's D call, TRBD1. The CDR3 comprises 11 residues, both ends counted. From germline, CDR1 is GTSNPN and CDR2 SVGIG (reference sequence).

The CDR3 loop is CASSLGGADTQYF. The CDR3 region has the DNA TGTGCCAGCAGCTTAGGAGGAGCAGATACGCAGTATTTT. The chain links TRBV7-9 to TRBJ2-3; the D is unclear. In germline, CDR1 is SEHNR, CDR2 FQNEAQ (reference sequence). The CDR3 extends over 13 amino acids. V was pared by 1 base and J by 4 bases, with 6 bases between.

V is TRBV28 and J is TRBJ1-2, with D hard to call. This CDR3 region has 14 residues. From germline, CDR1 is MDHEN and CDR2 SYDVKM. The V and J ends lost 6 bases and 2 bases respectively, with 13 bases between them. The CDR3 nucleotides are TGTGCCAGCAGACCCGCAACAGCAAACTATGGCTACACCTTC. As protein: CASRPATANYGYTF.

The J gene is TRBJ2-3, the V gene TRBV7-8; D is perhaps TRBD1 (5 bases). The CDR3 runs 16 residues. The V and J ends lost 2 bases and 5 bases respectively, with 17 bases between them. CDR1 is SGHVS, CDR2 FQNEAQ, per germline. DNA for the CDR3: TGTGCCAGCAGCTTATCCCTGTCAGGGATTGAAGATACGCAGTATTTT. Residues: CASSLSLSGIEDTQYF.

There are a few counts of this clone. The chain employs TRBV4-2 and TRBJ2-1, with 9 positions matching TRBD2. The CDR3 is 16 amino acids. CDR1 LGHNA and CDR2 YNFKEQ come from the germline V gene. J was trimmed by 5 bases and V by 1 base; bases with no gene match: 6. Written as DNA, the CDR3 is TGTGCCAGCAGCCAAGTCCGAGCGGGAGGTCACAATGAGCAGTTCTTC. Amino acids: CASSQVRAGGHNEQFF.